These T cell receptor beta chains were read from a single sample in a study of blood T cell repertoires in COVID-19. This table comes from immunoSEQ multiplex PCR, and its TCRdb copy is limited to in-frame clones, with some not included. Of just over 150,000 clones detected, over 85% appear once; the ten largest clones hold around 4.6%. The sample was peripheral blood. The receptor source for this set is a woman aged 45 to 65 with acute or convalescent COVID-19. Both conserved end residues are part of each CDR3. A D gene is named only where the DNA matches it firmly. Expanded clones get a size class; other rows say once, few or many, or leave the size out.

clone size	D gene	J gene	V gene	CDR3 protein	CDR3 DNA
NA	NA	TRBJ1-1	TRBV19	CASREMNTEAFF	TGTGCCAGTAGGGAGATGAACACTGAAGCTTTCTTT
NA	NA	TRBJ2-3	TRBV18	CASSPTSEGTQYF	TGTGCCAGCTCCCCTACTAGTGAGGGTACGCAGTATTTT
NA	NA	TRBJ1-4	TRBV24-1	CATSEGGTINEKLFF	TGTGCCACCAGTGAAGGTGGGACTATTAATGAAAAACTGTTTTTT
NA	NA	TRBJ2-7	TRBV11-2	CASSFLQARSYEQYF	TGTGCCAGCAGCTTCCTACAGGCCCGCTCCTACGAGCAGTACTTC
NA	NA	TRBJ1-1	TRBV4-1	CASRGTLKNTEAFF	TGCGCCAGCAGAGGGACACTGAAGAACACTGAAGCTTTCTTT
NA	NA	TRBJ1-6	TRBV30	CAWSHDRFNSPLHF	TGTGCCTGGAGTCACGACAGGTTCAATTCACCCCTCCACTTT
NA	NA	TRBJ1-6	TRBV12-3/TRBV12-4	CASSLVGPSPLHF	TGTGCCAGCAGTTTAGTGGGCCCCTCACCCCTCCACTTT
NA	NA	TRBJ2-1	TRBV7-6	CASSPSSYNEQFF	TGTGCCAGCAGCCCCAGCTCCTACAATGAGCAGTTCTTC
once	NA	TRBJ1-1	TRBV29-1	CSVGAIIQGPNTEAFF	TGCAGCGTTGGGGCCATTATACAGGGCCCGAACACTGAAGCTTTCTTT
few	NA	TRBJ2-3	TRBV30	CAWSVNPLNGDTQYF	TGTGCCTGGAGTGTAAACCCCCTCAACGGGGATACGCAGTATTTT
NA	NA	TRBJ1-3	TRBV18	CASSPPGQYSGNTIYF	TGTGCCAGCTCACCACCGGGGCAGTACTCTGGAAACACCATATATTTT
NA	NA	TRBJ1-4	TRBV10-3	CAISESGNEKLFF	TGTGCCATCAGTGAATCCGGGAATGAAAAACTGTTTTTT
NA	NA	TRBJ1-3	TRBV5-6	CASSLGVAGNTIYF	TGTGCCAGCAGCTTGGGGGTAGCGGGAAACACCATATATTTT
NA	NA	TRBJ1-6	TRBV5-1	CASSLPGTNSPLHF	TGCGCCAGCAGCCTCCCGGGTACCAATTCACCCCTCCACTTT
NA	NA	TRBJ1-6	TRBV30	CAWNSHGYNSPLHF	TGTGCCTGGAATAGTCACGGGTATAATTCACCCCTCCACTTT
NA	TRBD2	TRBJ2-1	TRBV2	CASSGTSGGLEFF	TGTGCCAGCAGTGGAACCTCGGGGGGATTGGAGTTCTTC
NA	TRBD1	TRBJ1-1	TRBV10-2	CATRQGSMNTEAFF	TGCGCCACCAGACAGGGCTCCATGAACACTGAAGCTTTCTTT
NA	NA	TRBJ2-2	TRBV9	CASSYSGGSTGELFF	TGTGCCAGCAGCTACTCAGGGGGGAGCACCGGGGAGCTGTTTTTT
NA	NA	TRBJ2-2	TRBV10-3	CAISEGGTTGELFF	TGTGCCATCAGTGAAGGAGGGACTACCGGGGAGCTGTTTTTT
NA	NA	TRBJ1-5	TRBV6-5	CASERALNQPQHF	TGTGCCAGCGAGAGGGCGCTGAATCAGCCCCAGCATTTT
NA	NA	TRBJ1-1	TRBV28	CASQMNTEAFF	TGTGCCAGTCAGATGAACACTGAAGCTTTCTTT
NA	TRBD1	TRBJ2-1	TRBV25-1	CASSDRWGTGGNEQFF	TGTGCCAGCAGTGACCGTTGGGGGACAGGGGGCAATGAGCAGTTCTTC
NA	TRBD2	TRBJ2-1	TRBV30	CAWSVGLAGHNEQFF	TGTGCCTGGAGTGTAGGGCTAGCGGGGCACAATGAGCAGTTCTTC
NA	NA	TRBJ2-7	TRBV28	CASSQGGVVNEQYF	TGTGCCAGCAGTCAAGGGGGGGTAGTTAACGAGCAGTACTTC
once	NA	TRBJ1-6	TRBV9	CASSVDSTVNSPLHF	TGTGCCAGCAGCGTAGATTCGACAGTTAATTCACCCCTCCACTTT
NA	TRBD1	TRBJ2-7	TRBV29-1	CSGGQGISEQYF	TGCAGCGGCGGACAGGGAATCTCCGAGCAGTACTTC
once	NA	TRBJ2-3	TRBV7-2	CASSRDYTDTQYF	TGTGCCAGCAGCCGAGACTACACAGATACGCAGTATTTT
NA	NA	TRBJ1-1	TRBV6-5	CASSQSWGGEAFF	TGTGCCAGCAGCCAATCGTGGGGAGGAGAAGCTTTCTTT
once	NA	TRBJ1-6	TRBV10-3	CAISDAAPFRGPLHF	TGTGCCATCAGTGATGCGGCCCCCTTCCGTGGACCCCTCCACTTT
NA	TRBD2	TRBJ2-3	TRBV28	CASRTSGKTDTQYF	TGTGCCAGCCGGACTAGCGGGAAAACAGATACGCAGTATTTT